These 19 T cell receptor beta chains originate from one sample sequenced in a study of T cell repertoires in cytomegalovirus infection. MiXCR, applied by TCRdb to the reads, yields one record per CDR3 protein. The sample lists about 180,000 distinct CDR3 sequences; 15% to 20% were seen once. Sequenced sample: CD8+ T cells from PBMCs. These receptors were taken from a human donor in good health (CMV status not recorded). Some clones in this sample may be carry-over from other donors' samples.

V gene TRBV29-1 combines with J gene TRBJ2-1; D is tentatively TRBD1 or TRBD2 (7 bases each). The V end lost 1 base, the J end lost 0 bases, and 16 bases lay between the germline ends. The CDR3 length is 17 residues. Looked up from germline, CDR1 is SQVTM and CDR2 is ANQGSEA. DNA of the CDR3: TGCAGCGTTGAAGGGGTCAGGGGGGGTGGCTCCTACAATGAGCAGTTCTTC. The encoded protein is CSVEGVRGGGSYNEQFF.

This clonotype turned up a few times. This chain links TRBV7-9 with TRBJ2-3; 11 nucleotides align to TRBD2. The CDR3 spans 16 residues. V trimming: 5 bases; J trimming: 2 bases; junction bases outside the gene matches: 6. CDR1 is SEHNR and CDR2 is FQNEAQ in the germline V gene (reference sequence). Here the CDR3 reads CASSSGTSGFTDTQYF. The CDR3 coding sequence is TGTGCCAGCAGCAGTGGGACTAGCGGTTTCACAGATACGCAGTATTTT.

This clonotype was counted a few times. CDR3 coding DNA: TGTGCCAGCAGTTTCCTTTCGGATTTTTCCGGGGCCAACGTCCTGACTTTC. Translating gives CASSFLSDFSGANVLTF. The chain employs TRBV27 and TRBJ2-6; unclear D gene. V shed 3 bases and J shed 4 bases, with 16 bases lying between them. The CDR3 totals 17 residues. The germline CDR1 and CDR2 sequences are MNHEY and SMNVEV (reference sequence).

The V call is TRBV20-1, the J call TRBJ2-1; D unresolved. In germline, CDR1 is DFQATT, CDR2 SNEGSKA (reference sequence). This CDR3 contains 14 residues. V lost 0 bases, J lost 6 bases, and 12 bases lay in between. The CDR3 nucleotides read TGCAGTGCTAGAGATCTTTCGAGCTTCAATGAGCAGTTCTTC. Its protein product is CSARDLSSFNEQFF.

The chain has TRBV5-1 and TRBJ2-5; D remains unclear. Trimming shortened V by 0 bases and J by 4 bases, and 10 bases separated the two germline ends. The CDR3 is 14 amino acids. Per germline, CDR1 SGHRS and CDR2 YFSETQ. CDR3 in DNA: TGCGCCAGCAGCTTGGAACGGGCAACAGAGACCCAGTACTTC. This encodes CASSLERATETQYF.

This clonotype has only a few counts. The rearrangement uses TRBV6-1 and TRBJ2-7; 10 positions match TRBD1. CDR1 MNHNS and CDR2 SASEGT come from the germline V gene. This CDR3 contains 15 residues. The V gene end was trimmed by 2 bases and the J gene end by 3 bases; junction bases not matched to a gene: 4. The CDR3 DNA is TGTGCCAGCAGTGAATGGGACAGGGGATTCTACGAGCAGTACTTC. It yields the protein CASSEWDRGFYEQYF.

This clonotype was detected only a few times. The CDR3 loop is CATSRSGWGAQETQYF. The CDR3 nucleotides read TGTGCCACCAGCAGGAGCGGCTGGGGGGCTCAAGAGACCCAGTACTTC. The chain uses TRBV15 and TRBJ2-5; D possibly uses TRBD1 or TRBD2 (6 bases each). CDR3 size: 16 residues. From germline, CDR1 is LNHNV and CDR2 YYDKDF (reference sequence). V lost 3 bases and J lost 2, with 16 bases in between.

This clonotype was recorded a few times. This chain joins TRBV7-8 and TRBJ1-4; D unresolved. The CDR3 covers 18 residues. Germline CDR1 reads SGHVS; CDR2 reads FQNEAQ. The V gene lost 1 base and the J gene lost 3 bases, with 18 bases spanning the gap. The CDR3 DNA reads TGTGCCAGCAGCTTAGTAGTGGGCAACGTGGGCCCTAATGAAAAACTGTTTTTT. Its protein product is CASSLVVGNVGPNEKLFF.

The rearrangement links TRBV30 to TRBJ1-1, with D perhaps TRBD1 (6 bases). Germline V gene lookup returns CDR1 GTSNPN and CDR2 SVGIG (reference sequence). V gave up 3 bases and J gave up 5 bases, with 19 bases separating them. CDR3 length: 15 amino acids. This CDR3 reads CAWRPPPGARTEAFF. In DNA form, the CDR3 reads TGTGCCTGGAGGCCACCTCCGGGGGCTAGGACTGAAGCTTTCTTT.

This clonotype came up a few times. The J gene is TRBJ2-3, the V gene TRBV7-9; 8 nucleotides match TRBD2. Trimming cost V 6 bases and J 6 bases; bases outside gene matches: 11. This CDR3 has 15 residues. Germline values: CDR1 SEHNR, CDR2 FQNEAQ (reference sequence). In DNA, the CDR3 is TGTGCCAGCAGATCAAGCGGGGGCTTTGAGGATACGCAGTATTTT. This encodes CASRSSGGFEDTQYF.

This clonotype has at least ten counts. V usage is TRBV7-8 and J usage is TRBJ2-1; 8 positions match TRBD1. The CDR3 is 15 residues long. The junction had 3 bases not matched to a gene; V was cut back by 5 bases and J by 0 bases. Germline CDR1 is SGHVS and CDR2 is FQNEAQ. In DNA form, the CDR3 reads TGTGCCAGCAGCCCGGACAGGGTCTCCTACAATGAGCAGTTCTTC. It translates to CASSPDRVSYNEQFF.

This clonotype was seen a few times. This chain uses TRBV6-1 with TRBJ2-2; tentatively, D is TRBD1 or TRBD2 (5 bases each). The V gene's germline CDR1 is MNHNS and CDR2 SASEGT. This CDR3 is 17 amino acids long. Trimming took 2 bases from V and 3 from J, leaving 16 bases between them. CDR3 bases: TGTGCCAGCAGTGAATTCCGGGACGGGATATACACCGGGGAGCTGTTTTTT. Amino acids: CASSEFRDGIYTGELFF.

J is TRBJ1-1 and V is TRBV28; D ambiguous. The ends were cut back, 3 bases at V and 4 bases at J, with 6 bases in the middle. CDR3 size: 12 residues. Germline assignment: CDR1 MDHEN and CDR2 SYDVKM. In DNA form, the CDR3 reads TGTGCCAGCAGTTTCAGAGTCACTGAAGCTTTCTTT. This sequence encodes CASSFRVTEAFF.

This clonotype was seen more than once but under ten times. The V gene is TRBV12-3 or TRBV12-4, the J gene TRBJ1-1; no definite D call. The CDR3 is made up of 16 amino acids. Trimming removed 4 bases at V and 1 base at J, with 16 bases between. The CDR3 is CASSYRVGTANTEAFF. The CDR3, as DNA: TGTGCCAGCAGTTATCGGGTAGGAACTGCGAACACTGAAGCTTTCTTT.

J is TRBJ1-5 and V is TRBV6-1; possibly TRBD1 for D (6 bases). CDR3 length equals 15 residues. V lost 1 base, J lost 4 bases, and 11 bases lay in between. CDR1 and CDR2 from the germline V gene are MNHNS and SASEGT. DNA for the CDR3: TGTGCCAGCAGTGAAGGGACAGTTGTTAATCAGCCCCAGCATTTT. Translating it yields CASSEGTVVNQPQHF.

This clonotype was recorded a few times. This chain joins TRBV6-6 and TRBJ2-1, with D possibly being TRBD1 or TRBD2 (5 bases each). This CDR3 has 14 residues. The germline V gene has CDR1 MNHNY and CDR2 SVGAGI (reference sequence). V lost 4 bases and J 10 bases, leaving 17 bases between the germline ends. The CDR3 coding sequence is TGTGCCAGCAGTTCCGGGGCAGAAGTTAAGGAGCAGTTCTTC. Translating gives CASSSGAEVKEQFF.

This clonotype showed up just a few times. The chain uses TRBV28 and TRBJ1-5; 10 nucleotides match TRBD1. The CDR3 loop spans 16 amino acids. J gave up 3 bases and V 2 bases, and 4 bases lay outside the gene matches. CDR1 is MDHEN and CDR2 is SYDVKM in the germline V gene. The CDR3 loop is CASSLVGTGDNQPQHF. CDR3 DNA: TGTGCCAGCAGTTTAGTTGGGACAGGGGACAATCAGCCCCAGCATTTT. Variable domain in full (rest from reference TRBV28 and TRBJ1-5): DVKVTQSSRYLVKRTGEKVFLECVQDMDHENMFWYRQDPGLGLRLIYFSYDVKMKEKGDIPEGYSVSREKKERFSLILESASTNQTSMYLCASSLVGTGDNQPQHFGDGTRLSIL.

There are a few counts of this clonotype. Here the CDR3 reads CASSLEGAGPYGYTF. DNA for the CDR3: TGTGCCAGCAGCTTAGAGGGTGCTGGACCCTATGGCTACACCTTC. This chain uses TRBV7-9 with TRBJ1-2; D gene unclear. Germline-derived CDR1 and CDR2 are SEHNR and FQNEAQ (reference sequence). The V end lost 1 base, the J end lost 4 bases, and 13 bases lay between the germline ends. The CDR3 totals 15 residues.

V is TRBV12-3 or TRBV12-4 and J is TRBJ2-3; no reliable D call. With 0 bases removed from V and 1 base from J, the gap between germline ends came to 8 bases. The CDR3 sequence is 15 residues long. The CDR3 DNA reads as TGTGCCAGCAGTTTAGCAGGGATGGGCACAGATACGCAGTATTTT. Translated, it gives CASSLAGMGTDTQYF.